This T cell receptor (beta chain) was sequenced during a study of identical twins. This CDR3 contains 14 residues. Looked up from germline, CDR1 is DFQATT and CDR2 is SNEGSKA (reference sequence). V lost 6 bases and J lost 5; bases outside the gene matches: 9. Findings and caveats of the study: Monozygotic twins shared more out-of-frame TCR alpha than recombination models predicted. It was cross-sectional statistical analysis, not following the same donors, that the conclusions relied on.

As for this clonotype: Antigen unknown.

TCRdb itself ran the 5' RACE reads through MiXCR, one entry per CDR3 protein. The sample has about 720,000 distinct CDR3 sequences; 8.6% are singletons. All of the donors were Caucasians in good health. The same specimen was also included in a second study, on yellow fever vaccine responses in identical twins.

This TCR came from a woman younger than 30 in good health. Sequenced sample: PBMCs. The V call is TRBV20-1, the J call TRBJ2-2; 7 bases agree with TRBD1. For the CDR3, the DNA is TGCAGTGCCCCCCGACAGGGTCGGACCGGGGAGCTGTTTTTT. Residues: CSAPRQGRTGELFF.